One TCR beta chain is described in this entry. As yet, its antigen is unknown. The V gene lost 0 bases and the J gene lost 0 bases, with 12 bases spanning the gap. The CDR3 contains 16 residues. CDR1 SGHAT and CDR2 FQNNGV come from the germline V gene. Unique molecular identifier tags were affixed to discrete cDNA molecules. TCRdb re-analysed the 5' RACE reads in MiXCR, keeping a single row per CDR3 protein. The sample shows about 92,000 distinct CDR3 sequences, less than 15% of them seen only once. These data come from a study of early T cells in non-severe SARS-CoV-2 infection. Background on the study: Bulk RNA isolated from unsorted whole blood underwent sequencing; chains were not paired.

Overall study results and limits: Anti-spike CD8 responses were favored in VDJdb matching, and private and CD4 specificities were missed.

The TCR comes from an adult who was a healthcare worker with PCR-confirmed SARS-CoV-2 infection or an uninfected control (not recorded which). Sequencing was done on a sample of whole blood. The rearrangement joins TRBV11-2 to TRBJ2-7, with TRBD2 as a possible D gene (6 bases). The CDR3 region has the DNA TGTGCCAGCAGCTTAGAAAGCGGGTCGAGCTCCTACGAGCAGTACTTC. It translates to CASSLESGSSSYEQYF.